The 19 T cell receptor beta chains below all came from one sample that was sequenced in a study of response to subunit inactivated influenza vaccine (dated by TCRdb to the late 2010s). The method behind the library was RT-PCR. The sequencing machine was an Illumina HiSeq 2500. TCRdb reanalyzed the raw reads on its own, using fastp at Q25 for trimming and MiXCR for clone calling, and kept in-frame beta chains. Entries are consolidated by CDR3 protein sequence, retaining the most common genes and DNA. For this sample there are hundreds of thousands of distinct CDR3 sequences; 25% appear just once. The top ten hold under 2.5% of the sample. The sequences come from CD4+ T cells sorted from PBMCs, collected approximately 5 days after vaccination. Receptors originate from a man between 45 and 60 years old who received an inactivated influenza vaccine. Donor details come from another sample of the same person, matched by shared clones.

The chain has TRBV5-1 and TRBJ2-3, with D hard to call. V lost 5 bases and J lost 2, with 15 bases in between. The CDR3 consists of 15 residues. Germline V lookup: CDR1 SGHRS, CDR2 YFSETQ. For the CDR3, the DNA is TGCGCCAGCAGTCGTAACGGGTTATACACAGATACGCAGTATTTT. This codes for CASSRNGLYTDTQYF.

The chain is built from TRBV28 and TRBJ2-3; D unresolved. V was cut by 7 bases and J by 5 bases, with 13 bases left in between. Per the germline V gene, CDR1 is MDHEN and CDR2 is SYDVKM. This CDR3 spans 13 amino acids. The CDR3 loop is CASIPLTRDTQYF. For the CDR3, the DNA is TGTGCCAGCATCCCGCTAACGCGAGATACGCAGTATTTT.

Only a few counts were recorded for this clonotype. V gene TRBV10-3 combines with J gene TRBJ2-1; weak D call: TRBD2 (6 bases). The CDR3 loop spans 12 amino acids. V dropped 11 bases and J dropped 7 bases, with 15 bases sitting between them. Germline values: CDR1 ENHRY, CDR2 SYGVKD. CDR3 sequence: CAAAGPTNEQFF. The CDR3 nucleotides read TGTGCCGCAGCGGGCCCTACTAATGAGCAGTTCTTC.

This clonotype came up a few times. This chain links TRBV4-3 with TRBJ1-2; tentative D call: TRBD1 (5 bases). Trimming cost V 6 bases and J 8 bases, with 22 bases left between them. Germline V lookup: CDR1 LGHNA, CDR2 YSLEER. The CDR3 consists of 15 residues. CDR3 region: CASSFVGTDTMGYTF. The CDR3 region has the DNA TGCGCCAGCAGTTTCGTCGGGACGGATACTATGGGCTACACCTTC.

The chain employs TRBV5-1 and TRBJ2-6; 10 bases agree with TRBD2. This CDR3 has 17 residues. Trimming removed 2 bases from V and 2 bases from J; junction bases left unmatched: 4. From germline, CDR1 is SGHRS and CDR2 YFSETQ. This CDR3 is CASSFGLAGAGANVLTF. As DNA, the CDR3 is TGCGCCAGCAGCTTCGGGCTAGCGGGAGCTGGGGCCAACGTCCTGACTTTC.

This rearrangement joins TRBV20-1 to TRBJ2-1, with 8 bases matching TRBD2. The CDR3 runs to 17 residues. From germline, CDR1 is DFQATT and CDR2 SNEGSKA (reference sequence). This chain's CDR3 is CSVQVAGSTSSYNEQFF. The CDR3 DNA reads TGCAGCGTACAGGTAGCGGGATCAACCAGTTCCTACAATGAGCAGTTCTTC.

This clonotype was counted many times. This chain connects TRBV20-1 to TRBJ1-5; D perhaps matches TRBD1 (6 bases). Looked up from germline, CDR1 is DFQATT and CDR2 is SNEGSKA (reference sequence). There are 14 residues in the CDR3. V lost 3 bases, J lost 2 bases, and 11 bases lay in between. The CDR3 bases are TGCAGTGCTAGGCCCCCAGGGGGCAATCAGCCCCAGCATTTT. Protein sequence: CSARPPGGNQPQHF.

V gene TRBV5-1 combines with J gene TRBJ2-1; 14 bases line up with TRBD2. The CDR3 is made up of 16 amino acids. J lost 6 bases, V lost 0 bases, and 2 bases had no gene match. Germline-derived CDR1 and CDR2 are SGHRS and YFSETQ. CDR3 sequence reads: CASSLATSGGANEQFF. CDR3 bases: TGCGCCAGCAGCTTGGCGACTAGCGGGGGGGCCAATGAGCAGTTCTTC.

This clonotype was seen more than once but under ten times. The chain carries TRBV7-9 and TRBJ2-7; unclear D gene. The germline V and J ends were trimmed by 1 base and 3 bases, with 7 bases remaining between them. Per germline, CDR1 SEHNR and CDR2 FQNEAQ (reference sequence). The CDR3 is 13 residues long. The chain's CDR3 is CASSLVTGYEQYF. The CDR3 DNA reads TGTGCCAGCAGCTTAGTGACGGGCTACGAGCAGTACTTC.

The CDR3: CASSFDRPPRPDTQYF. CDR3 bases: TGCGCCAGCAGCTTCGACAGACCGCCCCGACCAGATACGCAGTATTTT. J is TRBJ2-3 and V is TRBV5-1; perhaps TRBD1 as D (5 bases). Germline values: CDR1 SGHRS, CDR2 YFSETQ. The CDR3 spans 16 residues. V was clipped by 2 bases and J by 4 bases, with 17 bases between them.

This clonotype appeared a few times. This rearrangement joins TRBV10-3 to TRBJ1-6, with 7 bases lining up with TRBD1. This CDR3 comprises 14 residues. CDR1 and CDR2 from the germline V gene are ENHRY and SYGVKD. Germline trimming cut 10 bases from V and 6 bases from J; bases unmatched to any gene: 9. The CDR3 loop is CATRQGQSNSPLHF. CDR3 bases: TGTGCCACACGACAGGGTCAGAGTAATTCACCCCTCCACTTT.

This chain links TRBV9 with TRBJ2-3; TRBD2 matches 11 bases. J was trimmed by 2 bases and V by 4 bases; bases with no gene match: 6. Germline CDR1 SGDLS, CDR2 YYNGEE. This CDR3 region has 16 residues. The CDR3 loop is CASSPDSGRATDTQYF. The CDR3 coding sequence is TGTGCCAGCAGCCCCGATAGCGGGAGGGCCACAGATACGCAGTATTTT.

This clonotype turned up a few times. The chain joins TRBV12-3 or TRBV12-4 to TRBJ2-7; D perhaps matches TRBD1 (6 bases). CDR3 length: 17 amino acids. V was clipped by 2 bases and J by 2 bases, with 19 bases between them. The CDR3 spells CASSLTQGRLGAYEQYF. As DNA, the CDR3 is TGTGCCAGCAGTTTAACACAGGGTCGGCTAGGAGCCTACGAGCAGTACTTC.

The V and J genes are TRBV9 and TRBJ2-1, with D possibly TRBD1 on 6 matching bases. The CDR3 extends over 15 amino acids. From germline, CDR1 is SGDLS and CDR2 YYNGEE. The V end lost 0 bases, the J end lost 5 bases, and 12 bases lay between the germline ends. The CDR3 here is CASSVGQGSHNEQFF. CDR3 sequence (DNA): TGTGCCAGCAGCGTAGGCCAGGGGTCCCACAATGAGCAGTTCTTC.

This clonotype was recorded a few times. Compared with germline, one end of the junction differs, possibly owing to a read error. This chain links TRBV7-9 with TRBJ2-2, with D possibly TRBD1 on 6 matching bases. CDR3 length equals 17 residues. In germline, CDR1 is SEHNR, CDR2 FQNEAQ (reference sequence). In DNA, the CDR3 is TGTGCCAGCAGCGTAGCCTACCACAGGGTCAACGCCGGGGAGCTGTTTTTT. Protein: CASSVAYHRVNAGELFF.

This clonotype was found a few times. The chain employs TRBV20-1 and TRBJ2-1; 10 bases align to TRBD1. This CDR3 is 15 amino acids long. Germline CDR1 DFQATT, CDR2 SNEGSKA (reference sequence). The trim removed 2 bases at V and 7 bases at J, leaving 8 bases unmatched. CDR3 sequence: CSARSGQGPLNEQFF. The CDR3 nucleotides are TGCAGTGCTAGATCGGGACAGGGGCCTTTAAATGAGCAGTTCTTC.

This clonotype was detected ten times or more. This chain uses TRBV12-3 or TRBV12-4 with TRBJ2-5; 13 bases line up with TRBD2. This CDR3 is built from 16 residues. Trimming removed 5 bases from V and 5 bases from J; junction bases left unmatched: 8. The CDR3 protein is CASSAGGLAGRETQYF. In DNA, the CDR3 is TGTGCCAGCAGTGCCGGGGGACTAGCGGGGAGGGAGACCCAGTACTTC.

Here the CDR3 reads CSARDTGARTEAFF. The CDR3 DNA reads TGCAGTGCTAGAGATACGGGGGCAAGGACTGAAGCTTTCTTT. The chain employs TRBV20-1 and TRBJ1-1, with D perhaps matching TRBD1 (6 bases). The CDR3 totals 14 residues. From germline, CDR1 is DFQATT and CDR2 SNEGSKA (reference sequence). V shed 0 bases and J shed 5 bases, with 13 bases lying between them.

V is TRBV4-3 and J is TRBJ2-2; D gene ambiguous. CDR3 size: 15 residues. V lost 1 base, J lost 1 base, and 7 bases lay in between. CDR1 LGHNA and CDR2 YSLEER come from the germline V gene. Written as DNA, the CDR3 is TGCGCCAGCAGCCAAGCGGGTAGGAACACCGGGGAGCTGTTTTTT. Encoded protein: CASSQAGRNTGELFF.